This TCR beta chain is drawn from a study of long-term antiretroviral therapy in people with HIV. They ran version v3.0 of the immunoSEQ assay at survey level. The method was immunoSEQ multiplex PCR; TCRdb's version includes in-frame clones alone and lacks a portion of them. The sample lists some 20,000 clones, over 60% occurring once. Regarding this clone: Its antigen is still unknown.

Study conclusions and caveats: Information on adherence, resistance and therapy changes was unavailable.

Per germline, CDR1 MNHEY and CDR2 SMNVEV (reference sequence). The CDR3 totals 16 residues. V lost 5 bases to trimming and J lost 5 bases, with 21 bases between them. This chain links TRBV27 with TRBJ2-5; the D gene is possibly TRBD1 (6 bases). This specimen consisted of unsorted PBMCs, obtained 2.9 years after starting antiretroviral therapy. The TCR comes from a woman under 40 with HIV. The CDR3 nucleotides read TGTGCCAGCAGTGCAACAGGGAAACGATCGCAGGAGACCCAGTACTTC. Its protein is CASSATGKRSQETQYF.